These T cell receptor beta chains were read from a single sample in a study of technical replicates of blood from several donors. Produced via immunoSEQ multiplex PCR; TCRdb's table is partial and in-frame only. The table records about 70,000 clones, approximately 96% of them present only once. Sequencing was done on a sample of T cells isolated from PBMCs. Receptors originate from a human donor in good health. The CDR3 runs from the conserved cysteine through the conserved F or W. Each record gives: V gene, D gene, J gene, clone size, CDR3 protein, CDR3 DNA. The D gene is left open where the match is weak. Size is omitted from some rows. Given values are once, few, many or a class for expanded clones.

TRBV11-2,-,TRBJ1-5,-,CAILRGGQPQHF,TGTGCCATATTGAGGGGAGGTCAGCCCCAGCATTTT
TRBV12-2,-,TRBJ1-1,-,CASRLPTGEAFF,TGTGCAAGTCGCTTGCCTACAGGGGAAGCTTTCTTT
TRBV10-1,-,TRBJ2-1,few,CASSDSGGLRDNEQFF,TGCGCCAGCAGTGATTCCGGGGGTCTTAGGGACAATGAGCAGTTCTTC
TRBV13,TRBD2,TRBJ2-7,-,CASSSPSGRYEQYF,TGTGCCAGCAGCTCGCCCAGCGGGAGGTACGAGCAGTACTTC
TRBV4-1,-,TRBJ1-2,-,CASSQRSTTYGYTF,TGCGCCAGCAGCCAACGGAGTACCACCTATGGCTACACCTTC
TRBV28,-,TRBJ1-1,once,CAGWGRLNTEAFF,TGTGCCGGGTGGGGGAGGCTGAACACTGAAGCTTTCTTT
TRBV6-1,TRBD2,TRBJ2-7,-,CASSDTGTSESYEQYF,TGTGCCAGCAGTGACACCGGGACTAGCGAATCCTACGAGCAGTACTTC
TRBV27,-,TRBJ2-3,-,CASSPRLVDTQYF,TGTGCCAGCAGTCCCCGTTTAGTAGATACGCAGTATTTT
TRBV11-2,-,TRBJ2-3,-,CASSLVLGVTDTQYF,TGTGCCAGCAGCTTAGTCCTAGGGGTGACAGATACGCAGTATTTT
TRBV4-1,TRBD1,TRBJ1-2,-,CASSPPRRQGPYGYTF,TGCGCCAGCAGCCCCCCCCGGAGACAGGGGCCCTATGGCTACACCTTC
TRBV19,-,TRBJ2-7,-,CASSIIRTETYEQYF,TGTGCCAGTAGTATCATCCGGACAGAAACCTACGAGCAGTACTTC
TRBV5-1,TRBD2,TRBJ2-5,-,CASSTGLAGGSETQYF,TGCGCCAGCAGCACTGGACTAGCGGGAGGGTCAGAGACCCAGTACTTC
TRBV11-3,-,TRBJ2-3,-,CASSLTGVTDTQYF,TGTGCCAGCAGCTTAACCGGGGTCACAGATACGCAGTATTTT
TRBV6-1,-,TRBJ2-1,once,CASSLGRYEQFF,TGTGCCAGCAGCCTAGGGAGGTATGAGCAGTTCTTC
TRBV19,-,TRBJ1-2,-,CASSIGAAGYYGYTF,TGTGCCAGTAGTATAGGTGCTGCGGGTTACTATGGCTACACCTTC
TRBV21-1,-,TRBJ1-1,-,CASSKTGGDTEAFF,TGTGCCAGCAGCAAGACAGGGGGGGACACTGAAGCTTTCTTT
TRBV7-3,TRBD1,TRBJ2-1,-,CASSFGQGSSYNEQFF,TGTGCCAGCAGCTTCGGACAGGGGAGCTCCTACAATGAGCAGTTCTTC
TRBV5-4,TRBD1,TRBJ1-2,-,CASSRGGTGARNYGYTF,TGTGCCAGCAGCCGTGGGGGGACAGGGGCACGAAACTATGGCTACACCTTC
TRBV10-2,-,TRBJ2-3,-,CASRGAGPDTQYF,TGCGCCAGCCGGGGGGCAGGACCAGATACGCAGTATTTT
TRBV4-1,-,TRBJ1-3,-,CASSRLGVGGNTIYF,TGCGCCAGCAGCCGTCTGGGAGTAGGAGGAAACACCATATATTTT
TRBV18,TRBD1,TRBJ2-5,-,CASSRDSQETQYF,TGTGCCAGCTCACGGGACAGTCAAGAGACCCAGTACTTC
TRBV6-5,TRBD1,TRBJ1-2,-,CASSYTPTGDYGYTF,TGTGCCAGCAGTTACACCCCAACAGGGGACTATGGCTACACCTTC
TRBV27,-,TRBJ1-5,-,CASSDEGGIPQHF,TGTGCCAGCAGTGACGAAGGAGGAATACCCCAGCATTTT
TRBV11-3,TRBD1,TRBJ1-1,-,CASSAGQGAVAFF,TGTGCCAGCAGCGCGGGACAGGGCGCCGTAGCTTTCTTT
TRBV2,TRBD1,TRBJ1-4,-,CASRRGQGAANEKLFF,TGTGCCAGCAGAAGGGGACAGGGGGCGGCTAATGAAAAACTGTTTTTT
TRBV29-1,TRBD1,TRBJ1-2,-,CSAMTGLDVLHTF,TGCAGCGCGATGACAGGGCTGGATGTGCTGCACACCTTC
TRBV4-1,-,TRBJ2-5,once,CASSQVVTIQETQYF,TGCGCCAGCAGCCAAGTGGTGACTATTCAAGAGACCCAGTACTTC
TRBV6-4,-,TRBJ1-1,-,CASSADTNTEAFF,TGTGCCAGCAGTGCGGACACAAACACTGAAGCTTTCTTT
TRBV7-9,-,TRBJ2-1,once,CASSLRDNEQFF,TGTGCCAGCAGCTTACGGGACAATGAGCAGTTCTTC
TRBV7-9,TRBD1,TRBJ1-1,-,CASSLAQGARTEAFF,TGTGCCAGCAGCTTAGCCCAGGGGGCGCGAACTGAAGCTTTCTTT
TRBV30,TRBD1,TRBJ2-7,-,CAWSIQGAYEQYF,TGTGCCTGGAGTATACAGGGGGCATACGAGCAGTACTTC
TRBV18,TRBD1,TRBJ2-1,-,CASWTGTGSLNEQFF,TGTGCCAGCTGGACCGGGACAGGGTCACTCAATGAGCAGTTCTTC
TRBV7-6,-,TRBJ1-3,-,CASSPRPDSSGNTIYF,TGTGCCAGCAGCCCCCGGCCCGACAGCTCTGGAAACACCATATATTTT
TRBV7-2,TRBD1,TRBJ1-1,-,CASSDQGAYTEAFF,TGTGCCAGCAGCGACCAGGGGGCGTACACTGAAGCTTTCTTT
TRBV28,TRBD1,TRBJ2-1,-,CASEGTGDYNEQFF,TGTGCCAGCGAAGGGACAGGGGACTACAATGAGCAGTTCTTC
TRBV5-4,-,TRBJ1-1,-,CASSRSYEGTAEAFF,TGTGCCAGCAGCCGCAGTTACGAGGGCACGGCTGAAGCTTTCTTT
TRBV5-4,TRBD2,TRBJ2-2,-,CASSLMIAGGQGTGELFF,TGTGCCAGCAGCTTGATGATAGCGGGGGGGCAAGGCACCGGGGAGCTGTTTTTT
TRBV28,-,TRBJ1-4,-,CASSSDSVPNEKLFF,TGTGCCAGCAGTTCCGACAGTGTGCCTAATGAAAAACTGTTTTTT
TRBV18,-,TRBJ1-1,-,CASSPLPVNTEAFF,TGTGCCAGCTCACCTCTTCCGGTGAACACTGAAGCTTTCTTT
TRBV7-6,TRBD1,TRBJ1-4,-,CASSLNSPKRTGGEKLFF,TGTGCCAGCAGCTTAAATTCTCCGAAACGAACAGGGGGCGAAAAACTGTTTTTT
TRBV11-3,TRBD1,TRBJ1-1,-,CASSFRRWDRENTEAFF,TGTGCCAGCAGCTTCCGACGATGGGACAGGGAGAACACTGAAGCTTTCTTT
TRBV18,-,TRBJ2-7,-,CASSPPIGLGGNLYEQYF,TGTGCCAGCTCACCACCGATCGGACTAGGGGGGAACCTCTACGAGCAGTACTTC
TRBV18,-,TRBJ1-5,-,CASSPGEGKHF,TGTGCCAGCTCACCAGGGGAGGGGAAACATTTT
TRBV29-1,-,TRBJ1-2,-,CSVDYGGYTF,TGCAGCGTTGATTACGGTGGCTACACCTTC
TRBV6-1,-,TRBJ1-1,-,CASSPSQAMNTEAFF,TGTGCCAGCAGCCCGAGTCAGGCGATGAACACTGAAGCTTTCTTT